A single sample gave rise to the 3 T cell receptor beta chains below, sequenced in a study of blood T cell repertoires in COVID-19. Assay: immunoSEQ multiplex PCR; the TCRdb copy retains only in-frame clones and omits some. The table has about 140,000 clones, about 86% seen once. Sequences were obtained from peripheral blood. The receptors were sampled from an older woman with acute or convalescent COVID-19.

A word on this clone: Other DNA variants within this sample encode the same CDR3. The chain is built from TRBV10-3 and TRBJ1-5; no clear D gene. Germline V gene sequence: CDR1 ENHRY, CDR2 SYGVKD. Trimming pared 0 bases from V and 4 bases from J, leaving 7 bases between. The CDR3 is 14 amino acids. The CDR3 loop reads CAISESERNQPQHF. CDR3 nucleotides: TGTGCCATCAGTGAGTCGGAGCGAAATCAGCCCCAGCATTTT.

The V gene is TRBV15, the J gene TRBJ1-6, with 12 bases aligning to TRBD1. With V trimmed by 1 base and J by 7 bases, 5 bases remained unmatched. The germline V gene encodes CDR1 LNHNV and CDR2 YYDKDF (reference sequence). This CDR3 has 17 residues. The CDR3 nucleotides read TGTGCCACCAGCAGAGGGGGACAGGGGGCTGGAAATTCACCCCTCCACTTT. Residues: CATSRGGQGAGNSPLHF.

This clone was recorded at least ten times. The chain couples TRBV19 to TRBJ1-2; 9 bases map to TRBD1. CDR1 and CDR2 from the germline V gene are LNHDA and SQIVND (reference sequence). V was clipped by 3 bases and J by 2 bases; unmatched bases: 1. The CDR3 is made up of 14 amino acids. CDR3 bases: TGTGCCAGTAGTATCGACAGGGGGAACTATGGCTACACCTTC. It specifies CASSIDRGNYGYTF.